Included here is one T cell receptor (beta chain) sequence, with context. This entry is derived from a study of T cell changes during pregnancy in multiple sclerosis. Germline CDR1 reads LNHDA; CDR2 reads SQIVND (reference sequence). CDR3 length: 15 amino acids. Trimming stripped 4 bases from V and 4 bases from J, with 17 bases between. TCRdb keeps only in-frame clones here, not all; method: immunoSEQ multiplex PCR. Seen here are about 51,000 clones, 90% to 95% observed once, and the top ten hold about 0.5%. The sequence was obtained from a female donor with multiple sclerosis, enrolled in a pregnancy study. The material was CD4+ T cells from peripheral blood mononuclear cells, obtained in the second trimester of pregnancy. The rearrangement joins TRBV19 to TRBJ2-7; possible D gene TRBD1, 6 bases. The CDR3: CASSKQGLGRYEQYF. The CDR3, as DNA: TGTGCCAGTAGTAAACAGGGCTTGGGTCGTTACGAGCAGTACTTC. The whole variable domain, filled in from reference TRBV19 and TRBJ2-7, reads DGGITQSPKYLFRKEGQNVTLSCEQNLNHDAMYWYRQDPGQGLRLIYYSQIVNDFQKGDIAEGYSVSREKKESFPLTVTSAQKNPTAFYLCASSKQGLGRYEQYFGPGTRLTVT.